This entry lists 27 T cell receptor beta chains sequenced from one sample in a study of tumor-infiltrating lymphocytes in primary liver carcinoma. Production of TCR beta cDNA used around 500 ng total RNA together with a constant-region primer. Libraries covering TCR beta were generated through three nested multiplex PCR rounds (using a slightly modified ARM-PCR). The first two PCR rounds used TRBV1-TRBV30 primers with a Cbeta primer, roughly 10 cycles each. TCRdb called the multiplex PCR reads again in MiXCR, with one record for every CDR3 protein. In the table there are more than 90,000 distinct CDR3 sequences, about 63% of which are singletons. Each 20-30 mg portion of unsorted bulk tissue served as the source for co-extraction of RNA and DNA. Sample: liver tumor tissue from sampling region 2. Subset of the sample: tumor region T2, inferior pole. These TCRs come from a woman aged 55-75 years with primary liver carcinoma and hepatitis B virus infection.

For this clonotype: The junction departs from germline at one end; a sequencing error may be responsible. V and J are TRBV29-1 and TRBJ2-3; 8 bases agree with TRBD2. This CDR3 contains 13 residues. Per germline, CDR1 SQVTM and CDR2 ANQGSEA. This CDR3 is CNVGTGGPNTQYF. The CDR3 DNA follows: TGCAACGTTGGCACGGGAGGGCCGAATACGCAGTATTTT.

This clonotype was counted many times. CDR3 sequence: CASSEAQGGAFF. As DNA, the CDR3 is TGTGCCAGCAGTGAAGCACAGGGGGGAGCTTTCTTT. The gene calls are TRBV6-1 and TRBJ1-1, with 8 bases aligning to TRBD1. Per the germline V gene, CDR1 is MNHNS and CDR2 is SASEGT. The CDR3 is made up of 12 amino acids. With 0 bases clipped from V and 10 bases from J, the junction kept 1 base outside the gene matches.

This clonotype appeared a few times. The chain joins TRBV25-1 to TRBJ2-3; 9 bases fit TRBD2. This CDR3 has 16 residues. The germline V gene has CDR1 MGHDK and CDR2 SYGVNS. V dropped 3 bases and J dropped 0; count of bases not matched to a gene: 4. The CDR3, as DNA: TGTGCCAGCAGTGATTTGACTAGCGGTAGCACAGATACGCAGTATTTT. Translating gives CASSDLTSGSTDTQYF.

This clonotype has a count of ten or more. The CDR3 spells CASSQYPGELFF. The DNA for the CDR3 is TGTGCCAGCAGCCAATATCCCGGGGAGCTGTTTTTT. V and J are TRBV16 and TRBJ2-2, with D hard to call. CDR3 length equals 12 residues. The germline V gene has CDR1 KGHSY and CDR2 FQNENV. With 1 base removed from V and 6 bases from J, the gap between germline ends came to 3 bases.

About this clonotype itself: The junction shows a germline mismatch at one end, possibly a read error. The chain employs TRBV6-5 and TRBJ2-1; D ambiguous. CDR1 and CDR2 from the germline V gene are MNHEY and SVGAGI. This CDR3 comprises 14 residues. CDR3 nucleotide sequence: TGTGCCATCAGTACGGGTGGGCTATACGATGAGCAGTTCTTC. It codes for CAISTGGLYDEQFF.

About this clonotype: The germline gene is not matched at one end of the junction; a read error may be the cause. This rearrangement joins TRBV6-6 to TRBJ1-5; D call uncertain. Germline CDR1 reads MNHNY; CDR2 reads SVGAGI (reference sequence). This CDR3 has 15 amino acids. DNA for the CDR3: TGTGCCAGCAGTCGAACCCCGGGGATCAATCAGTCCCAGCATTTT. Translation gives CASSRTPGINQSQHF.

The chain carries TRBV12-3 or TRBV12-4 and TRBJ1-1, with TRBD1 as a possible D gene (6 bases). The V gene lost 10 bases and the J gene lost 7 bases, with 19 bases spanning the gap. This CDR3 spans 13 amino acids. The CDR3 protein is CANRHRVYIEAFF. CDR3 DNA: TGTGCCAACAGGCACAGGGTTTACATTGAAGCTTTCTTT.

Only one count was recorded for this clonotype. The DNA for the CDR3 is TGTGCCAGCAGCTTAGGCGGGGCGGTTCTCTACGAGCAGTACTTC. Translating it yields CASSLGGAVLYEQYF. The chain carries TRBV11-2 and TRBJ2-7, with a weak D call TRBD2 (6 bases). This CDR3 has 15 amino acids. The V end lost 1 base, the J end lost 3 bases, and 13 bases lay between the germline ends. Per germline, CDR1 SGHAT and CDR2 FQNNGV.

Note on this clonotype: A read error may be the cause here, since a much bigger clone is one base away. The gene calls are TRBV28 and TRBJ2-2; TRBD1 is a possible D gene (7 bases). The V gene's germline CDR1 is MDHEN and CDR2 SYDVKM. The CDR3 runs 16 residues. The CDR3 protein is CTSSPQGEANTGELFF. CDR3 in DNA: TGTACCAGCAGTCCCCAGGGGGAGGCAAACACCGGGGAGCTGTTTTTT.

This clonotype appeared many times. The V gene is TRBV5-1, the J gene TRBJ1-2; the match to TRBD1 covers 7 bases. CDR3 size: 15 residues. Looked up from germline, CDR1 is SGHRS and CDR2 is YFSETQ. J gave up 2 bases and V 4 bases, and 8 bases lay outside the gene matches. This chain's CDR3 is CASSPGDSGNYGYTF. CDR3 DNA sequence: TGCGCCAGCAGCCCGGGGGACAGCGGGAACTATGGCTACACCTTC.

This clonotype was seen ten or more times. The gene calls are TRBV28 and TRBJ2-6; D uncertain. CDR3 length equals 14 residues. Per the germline V gene, CDR1 is MDHEN and CDR2 is SYDVKM. The V and J ends lost 9 bases and 0 bases respectively, with 9 bases between them. The CDR3 DNA is TGTGCCAGTAACGGAGCCTCTGGGGCCAACGTCCTGACTTTC. It encodes CASNGASGANVLTF. The whole variable domain, remainder taken from reference TRBV28 and TRBJ2-6, is DVKVTQSSRYLVKRTGEKVFLECVQDMDHENMFWYRQDPGLGLRLIYFSYDVKMKEKGDIPEGYSVSREKKERFSLILESASTNQTSMYLCASNGASGANVLTFGAGSRLTVL.

Comments on this clonotype: The junction and the germline gene differ at one end; a read error may be behind it. The V gene is TRBV10-2, the J gene TRBJ2-6; unclear D gene. From germline, CDR1 is WSHSY and CDR2 SAAADI. The CDR3 totals 15 residues. The DNA of the CDR3 is TGTGCCACCATGCGGAGCCAGGCTGGGGCCAACGTCCTGACTTTC. Its translation: CATMRSQAGANVLTF.

Details on this clonotype: Lacking the conserved final phenylalanine or tryptophan, this CDR3 likely reflects a read error. The chain couples TRBV4-2 to TRBJ2-1, with no clear D. Germline V gene sequence: CDR1 LGHNA, CDR2 YNFKEQ. CDR3 size: 16 residues. V was shortened by 0 bases and J by 3 bases, with 12 bases between the two germline ends. The CDR3 coding sequence is TGTGCCAGCAGCCAAGAGGTAGCTGCGTTCTACAATGAGCAGTTCTTG. It yields the protein CASSQEVAAFYNEQFL.

As for this clonotype: This sequence may be a read error, since a much larger clone differs from it by one base. The chain couples TRBV6-4 to TRBJ2-1, with TRBD2 as a possible D gene (5 bases). In germline, CDR1 is MRHNA, CDR2 SNTAGT. The CDR3 is 15 residues long. Here the CDR3 reads CASSGGEGTYNEQSF. The CDR3, as DNA: TGTGCCAGCAGTGGGGGTGAGGGAACCTACAATGAGCAGTCCTTC.

This clonotype was detected only a few times. This may be a read error, as it is one base from a much larger clone. The chain uses TRBV10-2 and TRBJ2-7; tentatively, D is TRBD1 (6 bases). This CDR3 has 14 amino acids. Per germline, CDR1 WSHSY and CDR2 SAAADI. CDR3 amino acids: CASKGSGAPYDQYF. The CDR3 bases are TGCGCCAGCAAAGGTTCAGGGGCCCCCTACGATCAGTACTTC.

In the case of this clonotype: The junction differs from germline at one of its ends, possibly a read error. This chain connects TRBV29-1 to TRBJ1-1, with no clear D. This CDR3 region has 12 residues. Germline CDR1 SQVTM, CDR2 ANQGSEA. The CDR3 sequence: CSVEGRKAETFF. The CDR3 nucleotides are TGCAGCGTTGAGGGGAGGAAGGCTGAAACTTTCTTT.

Ten or more counts support this clonotype. V and J are TRBV28 and TRBJ1-1, with 8 bases that match TRBD1. Unmatched junction bases numbered 3, after V lost 4 bases and J lost 2 bases. The CDR3 has 14 residues. Germline V gene lookup returns CDR1 MDHEN and CDR2 SYDVKM. CDR3: CASSWGQANTEAFF. CDR3 DNA sequence: TGTGCCAGCAGTTGGGGACAGGCTAACACTGAAGCTTTCTTT.

The chain couples TRBV10-3 to TRBJ2-7; D remains ambiguous. The germline V gene has CDR1 ENHRY and CDR2 SYGVKD. V gave up 6 bases and J gave up 0 bases, with 9 bases separating them. The CDR3 consists of 13 residues. The CDR3 region has the DNA TGTGCCATCAGCCTCTTGGACTCCTACGAGCAGTACTTC. This translates into CAISLLDSYEQYF.

This clonotype has more than one count but fewer than ten. A much more abundant neighbour one base away suggests this may be a read error. The V gene is TRBV6-5, the J gene TRBJ1-6, with D uncertain. This CDR3 has 13 residues. The germline V gene has CDR1 MNHEY and CDR2 SVGAGI. CDR3 coding DNA: TGTGTCAGCACCACCGGGCTTGGTTCACCCCTCCACTTT. Amino acids: CVSTTGLGSPLHF.

Details on this clonotype: This sequence may be a read error, since a much larger clone differs from it by one base. The rearrangement uses TRBV5-4 and TRBJ2-1; no reliable D call. Germline CDR1 reads SGHNT; CDR2 reads YYREEE (reference sequence). The CDR3 totals 12 residues. The CDR3 region has the DNA TGTGCCAGCATCTTGGTCGGCTATGAGCAGTTCTTC. Amino acid sequence: CASILVGYEQFF.

This clonotype is categorized as medium-sized. The rearrangement uses TRBV11-2 and TRBJ2-5; D uncertain. CDR1 is SGHAT, CDR2 FQNNGV, per germline. The CDR3 extends over 17 amino acids. Deletions cut 2 bases from V and 1 base from J, with 17 bases between. CDR3 amino acids: CASSLFSAWGFQETQYF. In nucleotides, the CDR3 is TGTGCCAGCAGCTTATTTTCAGCCTGGGGTTTCCAAGAGACCCAGTACTTC.

This clonotype was recorded once. Germline is not matched at one junction end, which may reflect a read error. This chain joins TRBV12-3 or TRBV12-4 and TRBJ2-2; the match to TRBD1 covers 9 bases. This CDR3 is built from 15 residues. The CDR3 sequence is CTSSLGQGYTGELFF. The CDR3 bases are TGTACCAGCAGTCTCGGACAGGGGTACACCGGGGAGCTGTTTTTT.

This clonotype was counted at least ten times. The rearrangement uses TRBV7-9 and TRBJ1-4, with 8 bases that match TRBD1. V shed 5 bases and J 6 bases; nucleotides not matched to a gene: 8. The CDR3 is made up of 15 amino acids. The germline V gene has CDR1 SEHNR and CDR2 FQNEAQ (reference sequence). CDR3 DNA sequence: TGTGCCAGCAGCGGGCAGGGGGCGCAGTATGAAAAACTGTTTTTT. Translated, it gives CASSGQGAQYEKLFF.

With respect to this clonotype: A single base separates this from a much larger clone, so it may be a read error. The rearrangement uses TRBV6-6 and TRBJ1-5, with 8 bases that match TRBD2. The J call may be wrong; the DNA end is better matched by TRBJ2-3. Germline V lookup: CDR1 MNHNY, CDR2 SVGAGI (reference sequence). This CDR3 is 15 amino acids long. Written as DNA, the CDR3 is TGTGCCAGCCGGAACGGGGGGGCTAGCAATCAGCCCCAGTATTTT. Protein product: CASRNGGASNQPQYF.

With regard to this clonotype: Here the CDR3 omits its conserved ending phenylalanine or tryptophan, so a read error is the likely source. It is unclear where the CDR3 begins or ends on the DNA, so no DNA is shown, and the CDR3 is as TCRdb lists it. The V and J genes are TRBV11-3 and TRBJ2-3; the table's D call, TRBD1, was not checked against the DNA. The CDR3 numbers 16 amino acids, ends counted. Germline loops: CDR1 SGHNT, CDR2 YENEEA. CDR3 loop: CASSPRQGSNTDTRYI.

The chain has TRBV30 and TRBJ2-3, with TRBD2 matching 9 bases. The CDR3 is made up of 15 amino acids. Germline V CDR1 and CDR2: GTSNPN, SVGIG (reference sequence). V shed 2 bases and J 4 bases; nucleotides not matched to a gene: 7. In DNA form, the CDR3 reads TGTGCCTGGAGTCTTGGTAGCGGGAGATCAGATACGCAGTATTTT. Encoded protein: CAWSLGSGRSDTQYF.

Points on this clonotype: At one end, the junction sequence differs from germline, possibly due to a read error. This chain uses TRBV4-1 with TRBJ2-3; possible D gene TRBD2, 5 bases. Germline-derived CDR1 and CDR2 are MGHRA and YSYEKL. The CDR3 loop spans 16 amino acids. Here the CDR3 reads CVSSLSGGPSTDTRYF. CDR3 bases: TGCGTCAGCAGCCTCTCCGGAGGACCTAGCACAGATACGCGGTATTTT.